The present T cell receptor (beta chain) was sequenced within a study of neurological immune-mediated disorders. MiXCR, run by TCRdb on the 5' RACE reads, gives a single entry per CDR3 protein. The data hold approximately 70,000 distinct CDR3 sequences, with approximately 4.1% observed a single time. This clonotype was observed at least ten times. V dropped 2 bases and J dropped 5 bases, with 10 bases sitting between them. The length of the CDR3 is 12 residues. Germline CDR1 DFQATT, CDR2 SNEGSKA (reference sequence). The TCR comes from a man aged 25-45 years with multiple sclerosis. Sample: PBMCs. V and J are TRBV20-1 and TRBJ2-7; D gene ambiguous. CDR3 sequence (DNA): TGCAGTGCTAGACCGACGCCCGACGAGCAGTACTTC. Encoded protein: CSARPTPDEQYF.